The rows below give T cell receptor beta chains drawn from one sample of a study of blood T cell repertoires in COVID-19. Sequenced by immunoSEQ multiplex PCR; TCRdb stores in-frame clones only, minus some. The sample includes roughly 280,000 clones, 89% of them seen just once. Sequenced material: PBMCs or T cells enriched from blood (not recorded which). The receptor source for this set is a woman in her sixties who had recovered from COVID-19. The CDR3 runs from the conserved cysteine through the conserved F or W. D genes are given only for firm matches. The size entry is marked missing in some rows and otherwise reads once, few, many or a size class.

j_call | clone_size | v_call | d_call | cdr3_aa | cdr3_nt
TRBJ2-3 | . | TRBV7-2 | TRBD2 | CASSPLGLAGGYDTQYF | TGTGCCAGCAGCCCCCTGGGACTAGCGGGAGGGTACGATACGCAGTATTTT
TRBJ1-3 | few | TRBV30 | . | CAWSVQTGNTIYF | TGTGCCTGGAGTGTACAGACTGGAAACACCATATATTTT
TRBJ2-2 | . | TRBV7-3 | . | CASSPRLGNTGELFF | TGTGCCAGCAGCCCGCGACTAGGGAACACCGGGGAGCTGTTTTTT
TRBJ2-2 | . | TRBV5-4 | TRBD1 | CASSSPGQGSVTGELFF | TGTGCCAGCAGCTCACCGGGACAGGGGTCGGTCACCGGGGAGCTGTTTTTT
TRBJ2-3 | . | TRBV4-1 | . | CASSQVVRPLTTDTQYF | TGCGCCAGCAGCCAAGTGGTGAGGCCCCTCACAACAGATACGCAGTATTTT
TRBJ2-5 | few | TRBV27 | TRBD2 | CASSPRLAGVETQYF | TGTGCCAGCAGTCCCAGACTAGCGGGAGTGGAGACCCAGTACTTC
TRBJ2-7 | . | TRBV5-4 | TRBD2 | CASSWTSGSEQYF | TGTGCCAGCAGTTGGACTAGCGGGAGCGAGCAGTACTTC
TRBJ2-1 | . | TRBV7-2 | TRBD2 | CASSLEGGRREQFF | TGTGCCAGCAGCTTAGAGGGCGGGAGACGAGAGCAGTTCTTC
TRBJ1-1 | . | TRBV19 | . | CASSMNNRQVAEAFF | TGTGCCAGTAGTATGAACAACCGACAGGTCGCTGAAGCTTTCTTT
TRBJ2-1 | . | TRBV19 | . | CASSLLNSYNEQFF | TGTGCCAGTAGCTTATTAAATTCCTACAATGAGCAGTTCTTC
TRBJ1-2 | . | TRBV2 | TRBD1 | CASTERTGTGGSGYTF | TGTGCCAGCACCGAACGCACCGGGACAGGGGGCTCTGGCTACACCTTC
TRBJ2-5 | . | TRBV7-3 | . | CASSSNSQETQYF | TGTGCCAGCAGCTCCAACAGCCAAGAGACCCAGTACTTC
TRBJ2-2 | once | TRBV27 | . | CASSPLFPGELFF | TGTGCCAGCAGCCCCCTTTTCCCCGGGGAGCTGTTTTTT
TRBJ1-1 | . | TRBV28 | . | CASSLAERGTFF | TGTGCCAGCAGTCTGGCCGAGCGGGGAACTTTCTTT
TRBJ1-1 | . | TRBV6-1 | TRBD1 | CASSDGTGGSGEAFF | TGTGCCAGCAGTGATGGGACAGGGGGTTCCGGAGAAGCTTTCTTT